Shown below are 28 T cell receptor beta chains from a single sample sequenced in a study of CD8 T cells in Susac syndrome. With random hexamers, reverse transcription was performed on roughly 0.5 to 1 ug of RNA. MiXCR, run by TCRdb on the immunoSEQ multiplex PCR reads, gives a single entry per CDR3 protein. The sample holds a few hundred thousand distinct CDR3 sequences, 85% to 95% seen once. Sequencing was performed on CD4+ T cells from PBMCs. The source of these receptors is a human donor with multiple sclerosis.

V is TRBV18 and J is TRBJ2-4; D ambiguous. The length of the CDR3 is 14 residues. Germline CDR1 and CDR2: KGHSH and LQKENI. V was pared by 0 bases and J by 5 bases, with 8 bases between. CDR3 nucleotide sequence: TGTGCCAGCTCACCACCGAACAGCCAAAACATTCAGTACTTC. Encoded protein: CASSPPNSQNIQYF.

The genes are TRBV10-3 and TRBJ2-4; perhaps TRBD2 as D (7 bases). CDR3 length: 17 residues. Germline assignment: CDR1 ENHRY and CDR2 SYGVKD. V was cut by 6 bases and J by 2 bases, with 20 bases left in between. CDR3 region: CAISPGGRGNPKNIQYF. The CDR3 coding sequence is TGTGCCATCAGCCCCGGGGGGCGGGGGAATCCCAAAAACATTCAGTACTTC.

CDR3 nucleotide sequence: TGCAGCGTTGAAGATGGGTCAGGGGGCCTGTACGAGCAGTACTTC. Translation gives CSVEDGSGGLYEQYF. The V call is TRBV29-1, the J call TRBJ2-7, with 8 nucleotides matching TRBD1. J gave up 4 bases and V 0 bases, and 8 bases lay outside the gene matches. The CDR3 is 15 amino acids. From germline, CDR1 is SQVTM and CDR2 ANQGSEA.

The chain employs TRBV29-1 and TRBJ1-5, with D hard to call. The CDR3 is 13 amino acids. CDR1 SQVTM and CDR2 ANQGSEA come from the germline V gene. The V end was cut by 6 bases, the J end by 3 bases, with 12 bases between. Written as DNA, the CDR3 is TGCAGCGTGGGTGACGGCAACAATCAGCCCCAGCATTTT. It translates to CSVGDGNNQPQHF. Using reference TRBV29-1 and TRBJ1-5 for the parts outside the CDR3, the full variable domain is SAVISQKPSRDICQRGTSLTIQCQVDSQVTMMFWYRQQPGQSLTLIATANQGSEATYESGFVIDKFPISRPNLTFSTLTVSNMSPEDSSIYLCSVGDGNNQPQHFGDGTRLSIL.

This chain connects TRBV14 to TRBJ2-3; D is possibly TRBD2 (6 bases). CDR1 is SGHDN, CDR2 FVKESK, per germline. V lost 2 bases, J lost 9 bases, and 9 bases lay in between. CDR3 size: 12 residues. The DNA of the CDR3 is TGTGCCAGCAGCCAAACTGGGGGGACGCAGTATTTT. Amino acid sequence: CASSQTGGTQYF.

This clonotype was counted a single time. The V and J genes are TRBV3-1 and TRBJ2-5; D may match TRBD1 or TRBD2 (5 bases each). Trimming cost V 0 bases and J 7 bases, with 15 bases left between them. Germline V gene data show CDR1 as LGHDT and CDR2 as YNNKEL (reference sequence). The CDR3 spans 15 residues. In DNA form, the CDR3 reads TGTGCCAGCAGCCAAGACGACTTGGGGGTACGGACCCAGTACTTC. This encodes CASSQDDLGVRTQYF.

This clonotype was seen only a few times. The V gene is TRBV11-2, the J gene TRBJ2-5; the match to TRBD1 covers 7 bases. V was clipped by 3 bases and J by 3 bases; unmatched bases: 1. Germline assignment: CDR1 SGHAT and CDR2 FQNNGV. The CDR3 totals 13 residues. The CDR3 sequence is CASSLGTEETQYF. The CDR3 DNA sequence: TGTGCCAGCAGCTTGGGGACAGAAGAGACCCAGTACTTC.

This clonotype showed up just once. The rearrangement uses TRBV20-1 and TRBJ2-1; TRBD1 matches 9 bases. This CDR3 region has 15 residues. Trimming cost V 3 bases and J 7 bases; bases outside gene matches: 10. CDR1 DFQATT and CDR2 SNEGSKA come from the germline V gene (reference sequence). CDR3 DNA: TGCAGTGCTAGTGAATGGGACAGGGTAGAAAATGAGCAGTTCTTC. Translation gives CSASEWDRVENEQFF.

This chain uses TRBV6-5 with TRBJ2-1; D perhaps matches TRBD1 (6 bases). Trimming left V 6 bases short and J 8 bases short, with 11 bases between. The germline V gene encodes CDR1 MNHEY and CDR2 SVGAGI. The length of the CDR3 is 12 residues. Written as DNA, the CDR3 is TGTGCCAGCAGACAGGGATGGGATGAGCAGTTCTTC. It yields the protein CASRQGWDEQFF.

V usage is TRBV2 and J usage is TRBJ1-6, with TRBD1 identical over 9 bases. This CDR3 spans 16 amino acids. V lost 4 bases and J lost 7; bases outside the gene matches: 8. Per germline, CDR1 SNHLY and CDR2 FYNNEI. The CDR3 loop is CASSGTPGQGNSPLHF. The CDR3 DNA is TGTGCCAGCAGTGGGACACCGGGACAGGGAAATTCACCCCTCCACTTT. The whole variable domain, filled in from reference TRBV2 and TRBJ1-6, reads EPEVTQTPSHQVTQMGQEVILRCVPISNHLYFYWYRQILGQKVEFLVSFYNNEISEKSEIFDDQFSVERPDGSNFTLKIRSTKLEDSAMYFCASSGTPGQGNSPLHFGNGTRLTVT.

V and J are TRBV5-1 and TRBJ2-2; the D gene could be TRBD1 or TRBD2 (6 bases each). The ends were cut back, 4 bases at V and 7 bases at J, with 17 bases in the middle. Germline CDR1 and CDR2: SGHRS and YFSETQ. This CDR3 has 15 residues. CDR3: CASSVIPGADGELFF. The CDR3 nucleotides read TGCGCCAGCAGCGTGATCCCGGGGGCGGACGGGGAGCTGTTTTTT.

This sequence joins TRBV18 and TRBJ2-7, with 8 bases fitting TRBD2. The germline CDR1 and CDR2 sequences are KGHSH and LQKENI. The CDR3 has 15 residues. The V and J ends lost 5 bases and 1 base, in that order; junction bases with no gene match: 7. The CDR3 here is CASSISGSSSYEQYF. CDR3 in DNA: TGTGCCAGCTCAATCAGCGGGAGCAGTTCCTACGAGCAGTACTTC.

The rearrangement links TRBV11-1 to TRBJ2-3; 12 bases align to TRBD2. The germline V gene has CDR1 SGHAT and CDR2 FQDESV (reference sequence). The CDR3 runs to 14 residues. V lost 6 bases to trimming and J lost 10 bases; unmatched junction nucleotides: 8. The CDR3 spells CASSPTSGGYAQYF. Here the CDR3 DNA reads TGTGCCAGCAGTCCCACTAGCGGGGGGTACGCGCAGTATTTT.

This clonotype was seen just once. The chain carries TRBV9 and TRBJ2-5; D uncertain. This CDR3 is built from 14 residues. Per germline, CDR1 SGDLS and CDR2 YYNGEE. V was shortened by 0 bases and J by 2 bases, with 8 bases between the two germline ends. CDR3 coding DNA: TGTGCCAGCAGCGTAGACTGGGGTCAAGAGACCCAGTACTTC. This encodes CASSVDWGQETQYF.

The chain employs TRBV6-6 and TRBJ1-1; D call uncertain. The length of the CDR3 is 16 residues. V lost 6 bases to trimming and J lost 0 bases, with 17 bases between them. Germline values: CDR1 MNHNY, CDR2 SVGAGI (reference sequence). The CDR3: CASRPLRGNLNTEAFF. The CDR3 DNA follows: TGTGCCAGCAGACCCCTCCGAGGAAACCTGAACACTGAAGCTTTCTTT.

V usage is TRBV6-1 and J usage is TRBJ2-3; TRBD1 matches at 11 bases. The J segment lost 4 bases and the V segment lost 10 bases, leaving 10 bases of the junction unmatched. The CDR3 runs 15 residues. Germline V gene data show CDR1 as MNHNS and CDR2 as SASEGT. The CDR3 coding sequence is TGTGCCACTAAATACCGGGACAGGGGGTCAGATACGCAGTATTTT. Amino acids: CATKYRDRGSDTQYF.

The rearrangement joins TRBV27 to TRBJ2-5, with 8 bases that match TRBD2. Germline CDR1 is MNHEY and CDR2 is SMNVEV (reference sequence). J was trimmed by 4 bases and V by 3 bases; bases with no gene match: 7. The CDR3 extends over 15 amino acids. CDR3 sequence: CASSLLAGGRETQYF. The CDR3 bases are TGTGCCAGCAGTTTGCTGGCGGGGGGTAGAGAGACCCAGTACTTC.

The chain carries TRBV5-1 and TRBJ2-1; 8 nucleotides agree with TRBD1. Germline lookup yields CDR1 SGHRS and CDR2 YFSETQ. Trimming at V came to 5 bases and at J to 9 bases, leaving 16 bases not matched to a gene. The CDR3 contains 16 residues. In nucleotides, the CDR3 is TGCGCCAGCAGTCCCCCCGTTCGGCAGGGGGCCGGTGAGCAGTTCTTC. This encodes CASSPPVRQGAGEQFF.

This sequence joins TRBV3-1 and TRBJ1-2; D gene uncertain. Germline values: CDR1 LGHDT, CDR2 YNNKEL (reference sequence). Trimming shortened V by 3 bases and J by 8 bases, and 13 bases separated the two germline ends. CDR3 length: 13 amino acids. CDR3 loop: CASSQPDSGGYTF. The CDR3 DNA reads TGTGCCAGCAGCCAGCCGGATTCCGGGGGCTACACCTTC.

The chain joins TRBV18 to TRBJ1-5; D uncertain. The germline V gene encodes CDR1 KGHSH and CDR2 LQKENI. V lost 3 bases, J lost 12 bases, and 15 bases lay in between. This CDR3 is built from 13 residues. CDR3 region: CASSPARWSLQHF. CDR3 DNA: TGTGCCAGCTCACCGGCACGGTGGAGCCTCCAGCATTTT.

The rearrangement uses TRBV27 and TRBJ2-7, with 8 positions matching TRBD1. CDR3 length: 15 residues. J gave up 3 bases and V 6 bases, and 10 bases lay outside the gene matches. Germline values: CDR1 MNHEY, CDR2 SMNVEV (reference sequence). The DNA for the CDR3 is TGTGCCAGCAGCCGAACGGGACAGGTCCTCTACGAGCAGTACTTC. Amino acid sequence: CASSRTGQVLYEQYF.

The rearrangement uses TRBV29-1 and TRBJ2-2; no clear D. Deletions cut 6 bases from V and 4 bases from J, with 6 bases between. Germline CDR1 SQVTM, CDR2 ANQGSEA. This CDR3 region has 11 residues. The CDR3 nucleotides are TGCAGCGTCGCATTCACCGGGGAGCTGTTTTTT. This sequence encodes CSVAFTGELFF.

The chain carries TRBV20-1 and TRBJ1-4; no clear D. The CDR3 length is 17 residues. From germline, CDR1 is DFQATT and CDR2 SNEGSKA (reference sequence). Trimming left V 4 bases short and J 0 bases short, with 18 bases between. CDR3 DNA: TGCAGTGCTACCCCCCCCAGTTGGCTTGCAACTAATGAAAAACTGTTTTTT. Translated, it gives CSATPPSWLATNEKLFF.

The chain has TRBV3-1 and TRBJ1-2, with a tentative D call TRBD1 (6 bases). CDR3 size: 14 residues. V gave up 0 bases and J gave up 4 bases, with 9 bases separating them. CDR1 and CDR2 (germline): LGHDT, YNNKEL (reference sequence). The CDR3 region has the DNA TGTGCCAGCAGCCAAGAGAGAGGGGGCTATGGCTACACCTTC. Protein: CASSQERGGYGYTF.

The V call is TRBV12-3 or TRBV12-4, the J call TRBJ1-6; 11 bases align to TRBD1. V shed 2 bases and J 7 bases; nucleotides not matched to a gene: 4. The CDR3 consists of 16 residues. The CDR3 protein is CASSLRTGGSNSPLHF. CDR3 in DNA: TGTGCCAGCAGTTTAAGGACAGGGGGCTCCAATTCACCCCTCCACTTT.

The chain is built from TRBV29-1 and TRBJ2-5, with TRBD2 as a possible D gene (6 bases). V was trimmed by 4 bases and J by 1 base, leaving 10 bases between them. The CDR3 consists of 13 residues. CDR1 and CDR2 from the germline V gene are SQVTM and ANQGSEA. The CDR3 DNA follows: TGCAGCGTTGGCGGGGTAGGCCAAGAGACCCAGTACTTC. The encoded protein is CSVGGVGQETQYF.

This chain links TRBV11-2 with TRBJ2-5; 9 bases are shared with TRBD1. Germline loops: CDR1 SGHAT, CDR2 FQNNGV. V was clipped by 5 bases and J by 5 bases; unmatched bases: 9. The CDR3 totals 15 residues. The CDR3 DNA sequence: TGTGCCAGCAGCCCCGGGACAGGGAAGGATGAGACCCAGTACTTC. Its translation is CASSPGTGKDETQYF.

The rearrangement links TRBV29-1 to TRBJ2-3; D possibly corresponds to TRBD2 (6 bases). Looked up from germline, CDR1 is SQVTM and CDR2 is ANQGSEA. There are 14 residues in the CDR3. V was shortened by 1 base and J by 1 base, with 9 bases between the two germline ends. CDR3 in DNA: TGCAGCGTTGAAGCCGAGCGGGGCACAGATACGCAGTATTTT. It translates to CSVEAERGTDTQYF.